The 7 T cell receptor beta chains reported below all come from one sample, sequenced in a study of blood T cells in healthy people across ages (dated by TCRdb to the mid-2010s). The library relied on 5' RACE. TCRdb lists the instrument as Illumina HiSeq 2500. A second PCR of 7 to 11 cycles was performed with a sample-barcoded 5' primer and a J-beta primer mix. Using fastp at Q25 and MiXCR, TCRdb reprocessed the public reads and kept productive beta chains. Identical CDR3 protein sequences are pooled into one entry, listed with their most common genes and DNA. The sample profile shows roughly 900,000 distinct CDR3 sequences; less than 35% of them were found once. The ten largest clones take up 17% of the sample. The specimen was blood. Receptor source: an elderly woman in good health.

The genes are TRBV27 and TRBJ2-2; a weak D match, TRBD1 (6 bases). Germline V lookup: CDR1 MNHEY, CDR2 SMNVEV (reference sequence). This CDR3 has 15 residues. The germline V and J ends were trimmed by 6 bases and 3 bases, with 14 bases remaining between them. CDR3 DNA sequence: TGTGCCAGCAGCTGGGCAGGGGCGCACACCGGGGAGCTGTTTTTT. Its translation is CASSWAGAHTGELFF.

This chain connects TRBV28 to TRBJ2-3; D call uncertain. V dropped 2 bases and J dropped 8 bases, with 8 bases sitting between them. The length of the CDR3 is 12 residues. Germline V gene sequence: CDR1 MDHEN, CDR2 SYDVKM. CDR3 amino acids: CASSLRGTTQYF. In DNA, the CDR3 is TGTGCCAGCAGTTTAAGAGGTACTACGCAGTATTTT.

In the case of this clonotype: Being one base from a much bigger clone, this may be a read error. This chain joins TRBV20-1 and TRBJ2-5; tentatively, D is TRBD1 (6 bases). The germline V gene has CDR1 DFQATT and CDR2 SNEGSKA (reference sequence). The CDR3 runs to 14 residues. V lost 2 bases, J lost 11 bases, and 21 bases lay in between. The DNA of the CDR3 is TGCAGTGCTAGAATCGAGGACAGATACAATGAGCAGTACTTC. This gives the protein CSARIEDRYNEQYF.

The J gene is TRBJ1-2, the V gene TRBV5-6; D possibly corresponds to TRBD1 (5 bases). V lost 3 bases, J lost 3 bases, and 15 bases lay in between. Germline CDR1 SGHDT, CDR2 YYEEEE. CDR3 size: 15 residues. This CDR3 reads CASSWGIAGDYGYTF. In nucleotides, the CDR3 is TGTGCCAGCAGCTGGGGGATCGCTGGGGACTATGGCTACACCTTC.

At least ten counts were recorded for this clonotype. J is TRBJ2-7 and V is TRBV20-1; D is perhaps TRBD1 or TRBD2 (5 bases each). Trimming left V 6 bases short and J 3 bases short, with 21 bases between. CDR3 length equals 15 residues. Germline CDR1 is DFQATT and CDR2 is SNEGSKA (reference sequence). The CDR3 region has the DNA TGCAGTGCCGCTACTGTTTTGGGGGTGAACTACGAGCAGTACTTC. It is translated as CSAATVLGVNYEQYF.

The CDR3 DNA sequence: TGTGCCACCAGTGATTTGTGTAACAGGGAGTACGAGCAGTACTTC. Amino acids: CATSDLCNREYEQYF. The genes are TRBV24-1 and TRBJ2-7; possible D gene TRBD1, 6 bases. Trimming removed 0 bases from V and 4 bases from J, with 12 bases in between. Germline CDR1 is KGHDR and CDR2 is SFDVKD. The CDR3 extends over 15 amino acids.

This sequence joins TRBV6-2 or TRBV6-3 and TRBJ2-7; 7 bases are a match to TRBD1. There are 14 residues in the CDR3. The germline CDR1 and CDR2 sequences are MNHEY and SVGEGT. The trim removed 10 bases at V and 2 bases at J, leaving 11 bases unmatched. CDR3 residues: CANRRQGATYEQYF. The CDR3 nucleotides read TGTGCCAACAGGAGACAGGGAGCTACCTACGAGCAGTACTTC.